Listed below are T cell receptor beta chains from one sample, sequenced in a study of control samples from healthy donors and cancer patients. Sequencing was performed with immunoSEQ multiplex PCR; in TCRdb, only in-frame clones are kept and a portion is missing. The table has 95,000 to 110,000 clones, around 89% seen once. Sequenced input: PBMCs. These receptors originate from a man aged 60 to 75 with lung cancer. Each CDR3 is given with its conserved first and last residue. D genes are given only for firm matches. Clone size is stated in some rows and not others, as once, few, many or a class when expanded.

TRBD2	TRBJ2-5	TRBV2	.	17	CASSERRVAGSGETQYF	TGTGCCAGCAGTGAACGGAGGGTAGCGGGGTCGGGAGAGACCCAGTACTTC
.	TRBJ2-1	TRBV5-5	.	15	CASSLGESSYNEQFF	TGTGCCAGCAGCTTGGGTGAGAGCTCCTACAATGAGCAGTTCTTC
.	TRBJ2-7	TRBV27	.	14	CASSSGTVTYEQYF	TGTGCCAGCAGTTCTGGGACTGTTACCTACGAGCAGTACTTC
.	TRBJ1-5	TRBV10-3	.	15	CAISESSGGNQPQHF	TGTGCCATCAGTGAGTCTTCTGGGGGCAATCAGCCCCAGCATTTT
.	TRBJ1-2	TRBV30	.	13	CAWSVTGGYGYTF	TGTGCCTGGAGTGTAACGGGGGGCTATGGCTACACCTTC
TRBD2	TRBJ2-3	TRBV3-1/TRBV3-2	.	19	CASSRRGTSGGTNTDTQYF	TGTGCCAGCAGCCGACGAGGGACTAGCGGGGGGACGAACACAGATACGCAGTATTTT
TRBD1	TRBJ2-5	TRBV18	once	16	CASSPIGGQGQETQYF	TGTGCCAGCTCACCAATTGGGGGACAGGGCCAAGAGACCCAGTACTTC
.	TRBJ1-2	TRBV3-1/TRBV3-2	once	13	CASSRGLLYGYTF	TGTGCCAGCAGCCGGGGCCTTCTGTATGGCTACACCTTC
.	TRBJ2-3	TRBV12-5	.	11	CASGLVDTQYF	TGTGCTAGTGGTTTGGTGGATACGCAGTATTTT
TRBD1	TRBJ1-1	TRBV2	.	14	CASSPGQLNTEAFF	TGTGCCAGCAGCCCGGGACAGCTGAACACTGAAGCTTTCTTT
TRBD1	TRBJ2-5	TRBV12-5	.	14	CASGLDRGQETQYF	TGTGCTAGTGGTTTGGACAGGGGGCAGGAGACCCAGTACTTC
.	TRBJ2-3	TRBV5-1	.	13	CASSRFGADTQYF	TGCGCCAGCAGTCGATTCGGAGCAGATACGCAGTATTTT
.	TRBJ1-2	TRBV5-4	.	13	CASSPSLNYGYTF	TGTGCCAGCAGCCCATCATTAAACTATGGCTACACCTTC
TRBD1	TRBJ2-1	TRBV5-4	once	16	CASSFWGTELYNEQFF	TGTGCCAGCAGCTTTTGGGGGACAGAGCTATACAATGAGCAGTTCTTC
.	TRBJ2-1	TRBV4-1	.	13	CASSQEGSPEQFF	TGCGCCAGCAGCCAAGAGGGGTCCCCGGAGCAGTTCTTC
.	TRBJ2-2	TRBV27	.	14	CASRQTSNTGELFF	TGTGCCAGCAGACAAACCTCGAACACCGGGGAGCTGTTTTTT
.	TRBJ1-3	TRBV6-5	.	15	CASSPSLETGNTIYF	TGTGCCAGCAGTCCTTCACTCGAGACTGGAAACACCATATATTTT
.	TRBJ2-6	TRBV5-5	.	16	CASSVSGSSGANVLTF	TGTGCCAGCAGCGTGAGCGGAAGCTCTGGGGCCAACGTCCTGACTTTC
.	TRBJ2-5	TRBV4-1	.	15	CASSRGLNRVETQYF	TGCGCCAGCAGCCGAGGATTAAACAGGGTTGAGACCCAGTACTTC
.	TRBJ1-4	TRBV5-1	.	15	CASSVGAISDEKLFF	TGCGCCAGCAGCGTGGGGGCTATTTCCGATGAAAAACTGTTTTTT
.	TRBJ1-6	TRBV7-9	.	16	CASTPTGGGDNSPLHF	TGTGCCAGCACACCAACCGGGGGGGGAGATAATTCACCCCTCCACTTT
.	TRBJ1-2	TRBV5-1	.	14	CASSLEGSIYGYTF	TGCGCCAGCAGCTTGGAAGGTTCAATCTATGGCTACACCTTC
.	TRBJ1-1	TRBV11-3	.	14	CASSSEREYTEAFF	TGTGCCAGCAGCTCCGAGCGGGAATACACTGAAGCTTTCTTT
TRBD2	TRBJ2-3	TRBV3-1/TRBV3-2	.	16	CASSPPSGGSTDTQYF	TGTGCCAGCAGCCCTCCTAGCGGGGGGTCAACAGATACGCAGTATTTT